This T cell receptor beta chain emerged from a study of TIL therapy for anti-PD-1-resistant metastatic lung cancer. This clone was counted between two and nine times. One end of the junction fails to match germline, which may point to a read error. Regarding time point: pre-treatment sample, taken before nivolumab and TIL therapy. The tumor samples were excised metastases, mostly pleural nodules or supraclavicular lymph nodes. The libraries were made with immunoSEQ v3. Clones were sequenced by immunoSEQ multiplex PCR, and TCRdb holds only the in-frame ones, with some missing. This sample has roughly 9,800 clones, with approximately 60% found just once. CDR1 SNHLY and CDR2 FYNNEI come from the germline V gene. This CDR3 region has 13 residues.

The origin of this receptor is a person aged 25 to 79 with non-small cell lung cancer. The sample consisted of tumor tissue, taken at baseline. The chain joins TRBV2 to TRBJ2-1, with 11 bases identical to TRBD2. The CDR3 bases are TGTGCCACCAGTAGCGGGAGGGCGAGTGAGCAGTTCTTC. This codes for CATSSGRASEQFF.